One T cell receptor (beta chain) is described in this entry. The antigen is unknown. A universal primer site was incorporated via template switching, and the cDNA contained unique molecular identifiers. In TCRdb, the 5' RACE reads were re-called with MiXCR into one record per CDR3 protein. Of more than 650,000 distinct CDR3 sequences listed, approximately 6% were seen once; the top ten hold 1.5% to 2%. The entry originates in a study of identical twins. Study conclusions and caveats: Out-of-frame TCR alpha sharing in monozygotic twins exceeded recombination model predictions. Cross-sectional statistics, not tracking of the same donors, supported the conclusions.

Germline V gene data show CDR1 as SGHRS and CDR2 as YFSETQ. V was shortened by 0 bases and J by 3 bases, with 14 bases between the two germline ends. The CDR3 totals 16 residues. Sample: naive T cells sorted from blood. The origin of this receptor is a man between 18 and 35 years old in good health. J is TRBJ2-3 and V is TRBV5-1; D may correspond to TRBD1 or TRBD2 (6 bases each). CDR3: CASSLARGRLTDTQYF. In DNA, the CDR3 is TGCGCCAGCAGCTTGGCGAGGGGGAGGTTGACAGATACGCAGTATTTT.